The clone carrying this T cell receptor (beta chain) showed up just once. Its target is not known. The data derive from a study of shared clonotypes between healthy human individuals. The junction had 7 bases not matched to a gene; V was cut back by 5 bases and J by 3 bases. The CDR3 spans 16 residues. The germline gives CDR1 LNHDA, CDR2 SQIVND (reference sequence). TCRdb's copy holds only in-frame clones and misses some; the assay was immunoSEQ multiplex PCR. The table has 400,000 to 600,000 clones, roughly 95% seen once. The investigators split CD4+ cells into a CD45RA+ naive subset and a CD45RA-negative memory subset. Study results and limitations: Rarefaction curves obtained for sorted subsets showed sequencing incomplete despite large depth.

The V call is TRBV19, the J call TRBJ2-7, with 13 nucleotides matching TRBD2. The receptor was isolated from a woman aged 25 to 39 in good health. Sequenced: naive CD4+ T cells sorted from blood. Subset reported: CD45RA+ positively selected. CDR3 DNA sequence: TGTGCCAGTAGTTCCGAGACTAGCGGGAGGCTCTACGAGCAGTACTTC. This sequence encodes CASSSETSGRLYEQYF.